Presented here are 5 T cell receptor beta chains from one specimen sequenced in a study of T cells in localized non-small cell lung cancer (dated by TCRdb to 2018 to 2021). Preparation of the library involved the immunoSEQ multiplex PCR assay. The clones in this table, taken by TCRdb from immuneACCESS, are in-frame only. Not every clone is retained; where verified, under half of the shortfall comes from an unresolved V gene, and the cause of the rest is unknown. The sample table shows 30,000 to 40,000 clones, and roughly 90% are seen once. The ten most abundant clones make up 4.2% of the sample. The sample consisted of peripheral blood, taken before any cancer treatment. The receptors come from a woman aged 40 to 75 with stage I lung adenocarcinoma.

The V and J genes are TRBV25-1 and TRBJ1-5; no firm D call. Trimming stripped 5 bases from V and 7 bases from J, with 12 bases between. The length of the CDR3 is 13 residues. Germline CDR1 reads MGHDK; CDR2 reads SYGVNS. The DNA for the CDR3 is TGTGCCAGCAGTAGTTCCCGTGGACAGCCCCAGCATTTT. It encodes CASSSSRGQPQHF.

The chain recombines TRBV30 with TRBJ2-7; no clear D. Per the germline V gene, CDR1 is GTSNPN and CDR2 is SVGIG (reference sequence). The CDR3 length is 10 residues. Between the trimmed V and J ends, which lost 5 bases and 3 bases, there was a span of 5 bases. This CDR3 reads CAWGDYEQYF. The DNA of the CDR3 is TGTGCCTGGGGGGACTACGAGCAGTACTTC.

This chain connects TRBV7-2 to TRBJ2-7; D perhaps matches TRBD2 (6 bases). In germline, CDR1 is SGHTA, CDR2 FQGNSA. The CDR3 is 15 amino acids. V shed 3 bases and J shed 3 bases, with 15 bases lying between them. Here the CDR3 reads CASSLDGGGFYEQYF. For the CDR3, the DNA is TGTGCCAGCAGCTTGGACGGAGGAGGGTTCTACGAGCAGTACTTC.

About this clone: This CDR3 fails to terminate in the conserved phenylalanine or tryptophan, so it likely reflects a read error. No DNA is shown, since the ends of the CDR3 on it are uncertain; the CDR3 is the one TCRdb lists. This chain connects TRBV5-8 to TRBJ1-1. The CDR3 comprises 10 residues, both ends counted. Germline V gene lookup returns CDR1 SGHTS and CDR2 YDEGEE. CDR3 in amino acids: CASSLVPKMV.

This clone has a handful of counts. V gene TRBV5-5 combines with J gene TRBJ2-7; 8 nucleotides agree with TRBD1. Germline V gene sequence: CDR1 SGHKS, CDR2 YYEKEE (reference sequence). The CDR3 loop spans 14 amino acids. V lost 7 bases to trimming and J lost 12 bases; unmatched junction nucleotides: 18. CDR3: CASSPGQDTRSLYF. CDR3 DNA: TGTGCCAGCTCGCCGGGACAGGATACAAGGAGTCTGTACTTC.